Following are 31 T cell receptor beta chains from one sample sequenced in a study of blood T cell repertoires in COVID-19. TCRdb keeps only in-frame clones here, not all; method: immunoSEQ multiplex PCR. In the table there are 150,000 to 180,000 clones, 85% to 90% of which are singletons. Material for sequencing was peripheral blood. These receptor sequences come from a woman aged 40-49 years with acute or convalescent COVID-19.

The V call is TRBV5-6, the J call TRBJ1-3, with D uncertain. Germline loops: CDR1 SGHDT, CDR2 YYEEEE. The CDR3 sequence is 14 residues long. V shed 3 bases and J shed 2 bases, with 9 bases lying between them. CDR3 nucleotide sequence: TGTGCCAGCAGCTCGTTCAGTGCTGGAAACACCATATATTTT. Amino acid sequence: CASSSFSAGNTIYF.

The V gene is TRBV7-8, the J gene TRBJ1-3; no definite D call. Trimming shortened V by 2 bases and J by 0 bases, and 5 bases separated the two germline ends. Germline CDR1 is SGHVS and CDR2 is FQNEAQ. The CDR3 loop spans 14 amino acids. The CDR3 here is CASSLRGSGNTIYF. The CDR3 bases are TGTGCCAGCAGCTTACGGGGCTCTGGAAACACCATATATTTT.

J is TRBJ2-1 and V is TRBV18; TRBD1 aligns across 11 bases. The CDR3 length is 15 residues. V dropped 3 bases and J dropped 4; count of bases not matched to a gene: 2. The germline CDR1 and CDR2 sequences are KGHSH and LQKENI. The CDR3 loop reads CASSPGTGGYNEQFF. CDR3 sequence (DNA): TGTGCCAGCTCACCGGGGACAGGGGGTTACAATGAGCAGTTCTTC.

The chain combines TRBV5-1 with TRBJ2-1, with 10 bases lining up with TRBD2. The V and J ends lost 4 bases and 0 bases, in that order; junction bases with no gene match: 4. Germline V gene lookup returns CDR1 SGHRS and CDR2 YFSETQ. The CDR3 is made up of 16 amino acids. CDR3 protein: CASSPSGGSSYNEQFF. For the CDR3, the DNA is TGCGCCAGCAGCCCTAGCGGGGGCAGCTCCTACAATGAGCAGTTCTTC.

This chain uses TRBV24-1 with TRBJ2-3; a possible D gene is TRBD1 (6 bases). Germline V gene data show CDR1 as KGHDR and CDR2 as SFDVKD. The CDR3 runs to 15 residues. V gave up 5 bases and J gave up 5 bases, with 16 bases separating them. Written as DNA, the CDR3 is TGTGCCACCAGTGTGGCAGGGGAGAGGAAAGATACGCAGTATTTT. The encoded protein is CATSVAGERKDTQYF.

As concerns this clone: This sample also contains other DNA sequences that code for the same CDR3. This rearrangement joins TRBV24-1 to TRBJ1-1; unclear D gene. CDR3 length equals 13 residues. Germline values: CDR1 KGHDR, CDR2 SFDVKD. V was pared by 5 bases and J by 2 bases, with 8 bases between. DNA for the CDR3: TGTGCCACCAGTGGCGGAGGTAACACTGAAGCTTTCTTT. Protein sequence: CATSGGGNTEAFF.

The rearrangement uses TRBV7-3 and TRBJ2-1, with D possibly being TRBD2 (5 bases). CDR1 and CDR2 (germline): SGHTA, FQGTGA. With 3 bases removed from V and 12 bases from J, the gap between germline ends came to 12 bases. This CDR3 is 12 amino acids long. The CDR3 DNA reads TGTGCCAGCAGCTTCGGGGAAGGGAGGCAGTTCTTC. It translates to CASSFGEGRQFF. The full variable domain, its missing parts supplied by reference TRBV7-3 and TRBJ2-1, is GAGVSQTPSNKVTEKGKYVELRCDPISGHTALYWYRQSLGQGPEFLIYFQGTGAADDSGLPNDRFFAVRPEGSVSTLKIQRTERGDSAVYLCASSFGEGRQFFGPGTRLTVL.

The chain recombines TRBV12-3 or TRBV12-4 with TRBJ2-3; no reliable D call. The CDR3 is 12 amino acids. Trimming left V 4 bases short and J 4 bases short, with 6 bases between. CDR3 in amino acids: CASSSGSDTQYF. The CDR3 DNA follows: TGTGCCAGCAGTTCAGGATCAGATACGCAGTATTTT.

This chain connects TRBV10-3 to TRBJ1-5, with a possible D match to TRBD1 (5 bases). The CDR3 spans 16 residues. CDR1 and CDR2 from the germline V gene are ENHRY and SYGVKD. Trimming pared 0 bases from V and 4 bases from J, leaving 13 bases between. The CDR3 DNA follows: TGTGCCATCAGTGAGTCCAGGGTGATGGGGAATCAGCCCCAGCATTTT. Translation: CAISESRVMGNQPQHF.

The chain recombines TRBV7-6 with TRBJ2-2, with D tentatively TRBD2 (5 bases). The CDR3 consists of 14 residues. Germline V gene lookup returns CDR1 SGHVS and CDR2 FNYEAQ. The ends were cut back, 0 bases at V and 5 bases at J, with 7 bases in the middle. CDR3 amino acids: CASSLALATGELFF. DNA of the CDR3: TGTGCCAGCAGCTTAGCCTTAGCGACCGGGGAGCTGTTTTTT.

V and J are TRBV11-2 and TRBJ1-4, with D perhaps matching TRBD1 (5 bases). Deletions cut 2 bases from V and 8 bases from J, with 15 bases between. Per germline, CDR1 SGHAT and CDR2 FQNNGV. The CDR3 is 15 amino acids. CDR3 region: CASSLFGQGSEKLFF. The CDR3 nucleotides read TGTGCCAGCAGCTTATTCGGGCAGGGAAGCGAAAAACTGTTTTTT.

This rearrangement joins TRBV7-8 to TRBJ1-2; no definite D call. The CDR3 is 14 amino acids. Between the trimmed V and J ends, which lost 2 bases and 4 bases, there was a span of 11 bases. Germline CDR1 is SGHVS and CDR2 is FQNEAQ. CDR3 loop: CASSLIDSSYGYTF. CDR3 DNA: TGTGCCAGCAGCTTAATAGACTCATCCTATGGCTACACCTTC.

V gene TRBV14 combines with J gene TRBJ2-1, with TRBD2 identical over 9 bases. Trimming took 3 bases from V and 2 from J; bases not matched to a gene: 2. Germline CDR1 reads SGHDN; CDR2 reads FVKESK. This CDR3 is 15 amino acids long. Here the CDR3 DNA reads TGTGCCAGCAGCCAGCTAGCGGGGACCTACAATGAGCAGTTCTTC. Amino acid sequence: CASSQLAGTYNEQFF.

The rearrangement links TRBV7-3 to TRBJ2-2; 7 bases agree with TRBD1. The CDR3 runs to 15 residues. J was trimmed by 6 bases and V by 6 bases; bases with no gene match: 10. Germline-derived CDR1 and CDR2 are SGHTA and FQGTGA. The DNA of the CDR3 is TGTGCCAGCAGTTATGGACAGGCTTGGGCCGGGGAGCTGTTTTTT. It codes for CASSYGQAWAGELFF. The whole variable domain, remainder taken from reference TRBV7-3 and TRBJ2-2, is GAGVSQTPSNKVTEKGKYVELRCDPISGHTALYWYRQSLGQGPEFLIYFQGTGAADDSGLPNDRFFAVRPEGSVSTLKIQRTERGDSAVYLCASSYGQAWAGELFFGEGSRLTVL.

The V call is TRBV10-2, the J call TRBJ1-2; the D gene is possibly TRBD1 (5 bases). Germline V gene data show CDR1 as WSHSY and CDR2 as SAAADI. CDR3 length equals 14 residues. Trimming cost V 4 bases and J 1 base, with 10 bases left between them. The CDR3 coding sequence is TGCGCCAGCAGTGGTGACAGTCTTAACTATGGCTACACCTTC. Translation: CASSGDSLNYGYTF.

The count of this clone is one. V gene TRBV30 combines with J gene TRBJ1-4; TRBD1 agrees at 7 bases. The CDR3 runs 13 residues. Germline CDR1 GTSNPN, CDR2 SVGIG (reference sequence). Losses at the gene ends were 8 bases for V and 3 bases for J; bases not matched to a gene: 6. Here the CDR3 reads CAIRDSPNEKLFF. CDR3 nucleotide sequence: TGTGCCATCCGGGACAGTCCTAATGAAAAACTGTTTTTT.

The rearrangement links TRBV3-1 (or the pseudogene TRBV3-2) to TRBJ2-5; 9 bases agree with TRBD1. This CDR3 contains 16 residues. Germline assignment: CDR1 LGHDT and CDR2 YNNKEL (reference sequence). Unmatched junction bases numbered 8, after V lost 4 bases and J lost 2 bases. CDR3 protein: CASSPGTGSAQETQYF. The CDR3 DNA reads as TGTGCCAGCAGCCCAGGGACAGGGAGTGCGCAAGAGACCCAGTACTTC.

The V call is TRBV19, the J call TRBJ2-5; D is perhaps TRBD1 (6 bases). Germline V lookup: CDR1 LNHDA, CDR2 SQIVND (reference sequence). The V end was cut by 3 bases, the J end by 2 bases, with 13 bases between. The CDR3 is 15 amino acids. The CDR3 DNA sequence: TGTGCCAGTAGTATCCCCGGGACACTTCAAGAGACCCAGTACTTC. It specifies CASSIPGTLQETQYF.

The V and J genes are TRBV4-2 and TRBJ2-3; D is possibly TRBD2 (5 bases). V was clipped by 0 bases and J by 0 bases, with 10 bases between them. The CDR3 totals 16 residues. The germline V gene has CDR1 LGHNA and CDR2 YNFKEQ. The CDR3 loop reads CASSQDLLGSTDTQYF. CDR3 bases: TGTGCCAGCAGCCAAGATCTACTAGGTAGCACAGATACGCAGTATTTT.

CDR3: CASSLTSEGEQFF. CDR3 DNA sequence: TGTGCCAGCAGCTTGACTAGCGAGGGTGAGCAGTTCTTC. V and J are TRBV5-4 and TRBJ2-1; TRBD2 agrees at 7 bases. Germline CDR1 is SGHNT and CDR2 is YYREEE (reference sequence). The CDR3 has 13 residues. V lost 1 base, J lost 9 bases, and 4 bases stayed unmatched.

The rearrangement links TRBV7-3 to TRBJ2-3; 8 bases line up with TRBD2. The V gene end was trimmed by 4 bases and the J gene end by 0 bases; junction bases not matched to a gene: 3. CDR3 length equals 15 residues. Germline V gene data show CDR1 as SGHTA and CDR2 as FQGTGA. The CDR3 region is CASSSTSASTDTQYF. DNA for the CDR3: TGTGCCAGCAGCTCGACTAGCGCGAGCACAGATACGCAGTATTTT.

The rearrangement uses TRBV15 and TRBJ2-5, with TRBD2 matching 8 bases. From germline, CDR1 is LNHNV and CDR2 YYDKDF (reference sequence). The CDR3 contains 16 residues. The V segment lost 0 bases and the J segment 5 bases; nucleotides outside the gene matches: 8. The CDR3 spells CATSRDRAGVRETQYF. CDR3 nucleotide sequence: TGTGCCACCAGCAGAGATCGAGCGGGAGTAAGGGAGACCCAGTACTTC.

This chain joins TRBV7-9 and TRBJ1-6; no definite D call. V was clipped by 7 bases and J by 0 bases, with 22 bases between them. The CDR3 contains 19 residues. CDR1 is SEHNR and CDR2 is FQNEAQ in the germline V gene (reference sequence). The CDR3 region has the DNA TGTGCCAGCAACTACCGTGTACTTGGATCCAGCTCCTATAATTCACCCCTCCACTTT. It is translated as CASNYRVLGSSSYNSPLHF.

In this sample, this clone turned up a few times. V gene TRBV11-1 combines with J gene TRBJ2-3, with 11 nucleotides matching TRBD2. Germline V gene lookup returns CDR1 SGHAT and CDR2 FQDESV (reference sequence). The CDR3 extends over 16 amino acids. V lost 5 bases, J lost 8 bases, and 12 bases stayed unmatched. CDR3 nucleotides: TGTGCCAGCAGCCCTGTAGCGGGGGGGCCGATCGGTACGCAGTATTTT. It yields the protein CASSPVAGGPIGTQYF.

This clone was found a few times. The chain carries TRBV2 and TRBJ2-1; 7 nucleotides line up with TRBD2. CDR1 and CDR2 (germline): SNHLY, FYNNEI. The junction had 4 bases not matched to a gene; V was cut back by 6 bases and J by 8 bases. This CDR3 comprises 12 residues. CDR3 amino acids: CASRGGVDEQFF. The CDR3 DNA follows: TGTGCCAGCAGGGGGGGGGTCGATGAGCAGTTCTTC.

The chain has TRBV19 and TRBJ1-4, with a possible D match to TRBD1 (5 bases). V lost 0 bases, J lost 8 bases, and 13 bases lay in between. Germline lookup yields CDR1 LNHDA and CDR2 SQIVND (reference sequence). The CDR3 totals 15 residues. The CDR3 nucleotides are TGTGCCAGTAGTATAGAGCCAGGGAGGAACGAAAAACTGTTTTTT. Translating it yields CASSIEPGRNEKLFF.

V is TRBV30 and J is TRBJ1-5; no firm D call. Germline V lookup: CDR1 GTSNPN, CDR2 SVGIG (reference sequence). The germline V and J ends were trimmed by 2 bases and 10 bases, with 12 bases remaining between them. The CDR3 extends over 12 amino acids. The CDR3 sequence is CAWSSPGRPQHF. In DNA form, the CDR3 reads TGTGCCTGGAGTTCGCCGGGTCGTCCCCAGCATTTT.

This chain uses TRBV9 with TRBJ2-1; 7 nucleotides agree with TRBD1. CDR3 length equals 13 residues. J gave up 2 bases and V 4 bases, and 0 bases lay outside the gene matches. Germline CDR1 and CDR2: SGDLS and YYNGEE. Here the CDR3 reads CASSTGAYNEQFF. CDR3 DNA sequence: TGTGCCAGCAGCACAGGGGCCTACAATGAGCAGTTCTTC.

The chain is built from TRBV5-4 and TRBJ2-1, with D possibly matching TRBD2 (5 bases). The CDR3 length is 14 residues. From germline, CDR1 is SGHNT and CDR2 YYREEE (reference sequence). V lost 0 bases to trimming and J lost 4 bases, with 8 bases between them. DNA for the CDR3: TGTGCCAGCAGCTTGGCCGGGGTTTACAATGAGCAGTTCTTC. This sequence encodes CASSLAGVYNEQFF.

This chain links TRBV7-9 with TRBJ2-7; 7 bases agree with TRBD1. CDR3 length: 14 amino acids. The V and J ends lost 4 bases and 5 bases, in that order; junction bases with no gene match: 8. CDR1 is SEHNR and CDR2 is FQNEAQ in the germline V gene (reference sequence). This CDR3 reads CASSSDRESNEQYF. The CDR3 coding sequence is TGTGCCAGCAGCTCAGACAGGGAGTCGAACGAGCAGTACTTC.

The J gene is TRBJ1-1, the V gene TRBV7-2; tentatively, D is TRBD1 (5 bases). Trimming left V 1 base short and J 4 bases short, with 16 bases between. Germline assignment: CDR1 SGHTA and CDR2 FQGNSA. This CDR3 comprises 16 residues. CDR3 bases: TGTGCCAGCAGCTTAGTCGGGGGTCAAGCGGCCACTGAAGCTTTCTTT. Encoded protein: CASSLVGGQAATEAFF.